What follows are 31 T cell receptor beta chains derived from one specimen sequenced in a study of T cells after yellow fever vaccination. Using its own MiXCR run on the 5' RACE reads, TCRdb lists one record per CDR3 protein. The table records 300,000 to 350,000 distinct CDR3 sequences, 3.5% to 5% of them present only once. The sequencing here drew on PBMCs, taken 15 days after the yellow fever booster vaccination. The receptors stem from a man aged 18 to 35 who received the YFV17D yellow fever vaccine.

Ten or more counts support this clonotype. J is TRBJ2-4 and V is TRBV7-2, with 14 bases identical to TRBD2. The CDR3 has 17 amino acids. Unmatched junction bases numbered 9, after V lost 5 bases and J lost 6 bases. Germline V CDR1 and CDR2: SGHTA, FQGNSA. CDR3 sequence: CASSLRLAGGLLNIQYF. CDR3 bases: TGTGCCAGCAGCCTCCGACTAGCGGGGGGGCTATTAAACATTCAGTACTTC.

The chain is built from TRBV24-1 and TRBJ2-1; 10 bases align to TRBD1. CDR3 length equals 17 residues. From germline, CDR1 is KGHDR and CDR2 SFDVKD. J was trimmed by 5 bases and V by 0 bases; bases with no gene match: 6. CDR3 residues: CATSDLRRTGGHNEQFF. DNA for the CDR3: TGTGCCACCAGTGATTTGCGGAGGACAGGGGGTCACAATGAGCAGTTCTTC.

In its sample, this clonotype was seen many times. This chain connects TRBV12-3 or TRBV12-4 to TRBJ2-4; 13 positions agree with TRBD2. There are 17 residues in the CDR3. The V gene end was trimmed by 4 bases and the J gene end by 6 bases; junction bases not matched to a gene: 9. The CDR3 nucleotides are TGTGCCAGCAGTTCAACTCAGACTAGCGGGGGGCTAAACATTCAGTACTTC. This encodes CASSSTQTSGGLNIQYF.

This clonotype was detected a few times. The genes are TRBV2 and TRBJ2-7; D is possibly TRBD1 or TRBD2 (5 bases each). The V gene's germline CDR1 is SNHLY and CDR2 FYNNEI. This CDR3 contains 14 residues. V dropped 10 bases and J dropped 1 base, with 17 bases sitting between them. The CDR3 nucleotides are TGTGCCATGTTGACCGGGACGGGGTCCTACGAGCAGTACTTC. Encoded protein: CAMLTGTGSYEQYF.

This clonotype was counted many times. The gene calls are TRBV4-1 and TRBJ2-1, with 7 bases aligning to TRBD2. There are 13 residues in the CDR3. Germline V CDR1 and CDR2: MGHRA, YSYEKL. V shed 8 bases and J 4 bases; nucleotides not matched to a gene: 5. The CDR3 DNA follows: TGCGCCAGCGCCAGCGGGGCTTACAATGAGCAGTTCTTC. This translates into CASASGAYNEQFF.

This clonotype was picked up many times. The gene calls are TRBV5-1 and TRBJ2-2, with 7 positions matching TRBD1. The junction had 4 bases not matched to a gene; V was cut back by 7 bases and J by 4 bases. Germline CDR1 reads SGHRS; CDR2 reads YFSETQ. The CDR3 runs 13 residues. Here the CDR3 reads CASHAGGTGELFF. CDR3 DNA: TGCGCCAGCCACGCAGGGGGCACCGGGGAGCTGTTTTTT.

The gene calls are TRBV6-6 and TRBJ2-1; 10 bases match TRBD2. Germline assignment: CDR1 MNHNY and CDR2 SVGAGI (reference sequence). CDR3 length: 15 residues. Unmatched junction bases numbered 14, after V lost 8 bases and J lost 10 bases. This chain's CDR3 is CASLKGSLAGAEQFF. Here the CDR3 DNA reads TGTGCCAGCTTGAAGGGGAGCCTAGCGGGGGCGGAGCAGTTCTTC.

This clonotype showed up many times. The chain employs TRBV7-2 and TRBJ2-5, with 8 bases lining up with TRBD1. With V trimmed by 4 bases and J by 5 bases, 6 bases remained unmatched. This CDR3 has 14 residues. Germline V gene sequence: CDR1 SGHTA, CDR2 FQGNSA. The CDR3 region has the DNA TGTGCCAGCAGCTCCCTGGACAGGGCCGAGACCCAGTACTTC. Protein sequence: CASSSLDRAETQYF. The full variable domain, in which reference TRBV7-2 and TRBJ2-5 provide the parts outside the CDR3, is GAGVSQSPSNKVTEKGKDVELRCDPISGHTALYWYRQSLGQGLEFLIYFQGNSAPDKSGLPSDRFSAERTGGSVSTLTIQRTQQEDSAVYLCASSSLDRAETQYFGPGTRLLVL.

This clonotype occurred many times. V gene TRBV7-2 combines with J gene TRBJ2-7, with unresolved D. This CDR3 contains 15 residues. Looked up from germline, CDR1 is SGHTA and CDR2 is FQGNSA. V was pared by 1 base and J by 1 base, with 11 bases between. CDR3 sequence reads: CASSLDRAHSYEQYF. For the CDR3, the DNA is TGTGCCAGCAGCTTAGATAGGGCTCATTCCTACGAGCAGTACTTC.

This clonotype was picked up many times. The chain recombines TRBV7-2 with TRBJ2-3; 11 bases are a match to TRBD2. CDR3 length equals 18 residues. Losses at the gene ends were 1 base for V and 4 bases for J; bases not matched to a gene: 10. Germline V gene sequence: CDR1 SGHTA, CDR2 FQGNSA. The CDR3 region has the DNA TGTGCCAGCAGCTTAGAGCTTTTTAGCGGGGGGGCCGCAGATACGCAGTATTTT. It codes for CASSLELFSGGAADTQYF.

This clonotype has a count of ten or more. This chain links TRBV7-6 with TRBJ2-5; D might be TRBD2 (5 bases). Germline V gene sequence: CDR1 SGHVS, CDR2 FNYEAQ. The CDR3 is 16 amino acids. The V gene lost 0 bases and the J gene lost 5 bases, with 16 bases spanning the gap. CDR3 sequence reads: CASSLATYGRGETQYF. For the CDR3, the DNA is TGTGCCAGCAGCTTAGCGACGTATGGGAGAGGGGAGACCCAGTACTTC.

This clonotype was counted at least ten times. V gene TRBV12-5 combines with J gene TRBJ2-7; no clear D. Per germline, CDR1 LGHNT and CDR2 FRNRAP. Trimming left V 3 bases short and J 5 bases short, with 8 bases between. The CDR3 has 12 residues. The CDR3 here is CASGFRLDEQYF. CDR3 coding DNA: TGTGCTAGTGGTTTTAGGTTGGACGAGCAGTACTTC. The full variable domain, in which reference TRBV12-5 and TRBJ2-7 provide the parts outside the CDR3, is DARVTQTPRHKVTEMGQEVTMRCQPILGHNTVFWYRQTMMQGLELLAYFRNRAPLDDSGMPKDRFSAEMPDATLATLKIQPSEPRDSAVYFCASGFRLDEQYFGPGTRLTVT.

The CDR3 DNA follows: TGTGCCATCAGTGGGGGGGACGCCACCTACGAGCAGTACTTC. Protein: CAISGGDATYEQYF. The J gene is TRBJ2-7, the V gene TRBV10-3, with D possibly TRBD2 on 6 matching bases. Germline V lookup: CDR1 ENHRY, CDR2 SYGVKD. This CDR3 is built from 14 residues. The V and J ends lost 4 bases and 2 bases respectively, with 12 bases between them.

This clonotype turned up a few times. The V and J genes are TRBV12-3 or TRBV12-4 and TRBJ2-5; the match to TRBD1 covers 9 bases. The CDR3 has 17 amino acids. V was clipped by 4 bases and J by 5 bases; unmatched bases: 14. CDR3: CASSSDRQGVHWETQYF. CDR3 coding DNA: TGTGCCAGCAGTTCCGACCGACAGGGGGTTCATTGGGAGACCCAGTACTTC.

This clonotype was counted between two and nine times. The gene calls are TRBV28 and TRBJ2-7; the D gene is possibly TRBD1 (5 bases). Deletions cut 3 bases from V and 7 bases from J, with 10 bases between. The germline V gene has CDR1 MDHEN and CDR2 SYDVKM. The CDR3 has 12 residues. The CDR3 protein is CASSLYRREQYF. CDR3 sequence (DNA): TGTGCCAGCAGTTTGTACAGGAGAGAGCAGTACTTC.

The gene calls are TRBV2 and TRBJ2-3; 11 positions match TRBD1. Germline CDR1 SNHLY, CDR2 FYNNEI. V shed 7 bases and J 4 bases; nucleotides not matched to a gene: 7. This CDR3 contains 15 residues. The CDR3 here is CASKRGTGGADTQYF. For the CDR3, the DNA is TGTGCCAGCAAGCGGGGGACAGGGGGTGCAGATACGCAGTATTTT.

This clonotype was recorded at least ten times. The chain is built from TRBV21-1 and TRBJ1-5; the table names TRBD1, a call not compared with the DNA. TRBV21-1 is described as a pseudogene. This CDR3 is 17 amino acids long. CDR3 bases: TGTGCCAGCAGCTTAGGGACAGCTAAATATAGCAATCAGCCCCAGCATTTT. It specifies CASSLGTAKYSNQPQHF.

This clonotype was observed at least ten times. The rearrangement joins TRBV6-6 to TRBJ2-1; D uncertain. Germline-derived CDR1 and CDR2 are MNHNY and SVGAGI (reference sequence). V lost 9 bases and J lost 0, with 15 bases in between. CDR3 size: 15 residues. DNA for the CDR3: TGTGCCAGTCTGGGCGCAAGGGACTCCTACAATGAGCAGTTCTTC. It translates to CASLGARDSYNEQFF.

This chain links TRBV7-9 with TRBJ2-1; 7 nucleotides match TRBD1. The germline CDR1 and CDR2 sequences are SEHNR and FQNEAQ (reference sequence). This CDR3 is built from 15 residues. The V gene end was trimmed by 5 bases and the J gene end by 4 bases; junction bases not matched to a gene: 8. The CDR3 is CASSPGTEPYNEQFF. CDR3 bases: TGTGCCAGCAGCCCCGGGACAGAGCCATACAATGAGCAGTTCTTC.

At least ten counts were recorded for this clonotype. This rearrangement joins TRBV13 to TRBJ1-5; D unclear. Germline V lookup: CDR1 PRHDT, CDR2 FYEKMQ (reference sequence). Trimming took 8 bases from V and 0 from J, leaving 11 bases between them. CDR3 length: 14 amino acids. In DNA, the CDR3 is TGTGCCAGCGCGGACGGATATAGCAATCAGCCCCAGCATTTT. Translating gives CASADGYSNQPQHF.

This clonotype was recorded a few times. Written as DNA, the CDR3 is TGTGCCAGCAGTTTAACCGGGACAGTAAATCAGCCCCAGCATTTT. It translates to CASSLTGTVNQPQHF. The J gene is TRBJ1-5, the V gene TRBV27; 7 bases fit TRBD1. V was pared by 2 bases and J by 4 bases, with 5 bases of the junction left unmatched. CDR3 length: 15 amino acids. Germline V gene lookup returns CDR1 MNHEY and CDR2 SMNVEV (reference sequence).

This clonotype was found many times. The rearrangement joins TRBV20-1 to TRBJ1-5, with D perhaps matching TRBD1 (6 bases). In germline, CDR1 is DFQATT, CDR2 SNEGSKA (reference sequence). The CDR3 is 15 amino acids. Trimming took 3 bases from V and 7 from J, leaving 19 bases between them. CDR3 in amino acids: CSARGDYRVGQPQHF. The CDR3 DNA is TGCAGTGCTAGGGGGGACTACAGGGTTGGACAGCCCCAGCATTTT.

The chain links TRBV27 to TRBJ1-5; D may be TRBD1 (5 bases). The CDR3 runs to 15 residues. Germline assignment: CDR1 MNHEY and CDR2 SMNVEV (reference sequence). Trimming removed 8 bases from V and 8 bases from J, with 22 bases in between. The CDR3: CASEPAGLVVKPQHF. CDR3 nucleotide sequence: TGTGCCAGCGAACCGGCAGGGCTTGTCGTGAAGCCCCAGCATTTT.

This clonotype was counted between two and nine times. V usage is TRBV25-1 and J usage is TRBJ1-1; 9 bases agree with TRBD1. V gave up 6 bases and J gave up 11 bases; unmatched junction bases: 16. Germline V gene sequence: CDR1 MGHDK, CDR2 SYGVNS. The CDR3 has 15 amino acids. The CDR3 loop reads CASRQSGGTGGSAFF. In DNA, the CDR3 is TGTGCCAGCAGACAAAGCGGTGGTACAGGGGGCTCGGCTTTCTTT.

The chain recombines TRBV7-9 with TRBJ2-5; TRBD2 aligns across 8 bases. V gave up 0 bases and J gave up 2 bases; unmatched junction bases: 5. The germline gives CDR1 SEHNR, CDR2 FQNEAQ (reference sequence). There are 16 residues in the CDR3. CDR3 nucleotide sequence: TGTGCCAGCAGCTTAGCGCAAGCGGGGGTTCAAGAGACCCAGTACTTC. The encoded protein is CASSLAQAGVQETQYF.

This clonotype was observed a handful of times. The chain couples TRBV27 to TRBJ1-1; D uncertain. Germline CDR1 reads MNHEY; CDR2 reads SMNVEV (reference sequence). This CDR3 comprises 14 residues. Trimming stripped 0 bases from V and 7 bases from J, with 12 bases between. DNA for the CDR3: TGTGCCAGCAGTTTATCGGCCAGAGACTTTGAAGCTTTCTTT. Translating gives CASSLSARDFEAFF.

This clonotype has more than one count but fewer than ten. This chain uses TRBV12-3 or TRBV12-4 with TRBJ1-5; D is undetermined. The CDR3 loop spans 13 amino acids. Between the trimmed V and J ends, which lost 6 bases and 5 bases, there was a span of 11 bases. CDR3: CASSRTRDQPQHF. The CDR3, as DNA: TGTGCCAGCAGCCGAACACGGGATCAGCCCCAGCATTTT.

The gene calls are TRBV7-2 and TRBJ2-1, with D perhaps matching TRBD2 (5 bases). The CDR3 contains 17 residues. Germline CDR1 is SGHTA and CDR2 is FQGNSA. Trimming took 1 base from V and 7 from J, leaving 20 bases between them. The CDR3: CASSLEGRLAGRNEQFF. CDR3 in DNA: TGTGCCAGCAGCTTAGAGGGTCGGCTAGCAGGAAGGAATGAGCAGTTCTTC.

CDR3 sequence reads: CSVEGGPGANVLTF. CDR3 coding DNA: TGCAGCGTAGAGGGGGGGCCTGGGGCCAACGTCCTGACTTTC. This chain connects TRBV29-1 to TRBJ2-6, with a possible D match to TRBD2 (7 bases). V lost 6 bases, J lost 2 bases, and 11 bases lay in between. CDR3 size: 14 residues. Per the germline V gene, CDR1 is SQVTM and CDR2 is ANQGSEA.

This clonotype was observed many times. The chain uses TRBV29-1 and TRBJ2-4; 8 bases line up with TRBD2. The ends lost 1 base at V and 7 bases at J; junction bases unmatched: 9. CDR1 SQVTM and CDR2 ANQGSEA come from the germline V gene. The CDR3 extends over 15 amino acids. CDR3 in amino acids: CSVEVPGAGDNIQYF. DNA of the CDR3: TGCAGCGTTGAAGTACCGGGAGCGGGGGATAACATTCAGTACTTC.

The CDR3 nucleotides are TGTGCCAGCAGTTACAGGACTCCTACCCGGGAGACCCAGTACTTC. Translation: CASSYRTPTRETQYF. The chain carries TRBV6-5 and TRBJ2-5, with D tentatively TRBD2 (5 bases). This CDR3 spans 15 amino acids. From germline, CDR1 is MNHEY and CDR2 SVGAGI. Trimming removed 2 bases at V and 5 bases at J, with 15 bases between.